The clone carrying this TCR beta chain was observed a single time. Its matching antigen is unknown. Germline CDR1 reads SSHAT; CDR2 reads FNYEAQ (reference sequence). The V gene end was trimmed by 3 bases and the J gene end by 4 bases; junction bases not matched to a gene: 5. The CDR3 length is 14 residues. The data belong to a study of cytomegalovirus exposure and HLA in healthy donors. Study results and limitations: Under in vitro conditions, three CMV-associated chains were confirmed as specific for CMV antigens.

The PCR made use of 60 Vbeta and 13 Jbeta primers. The table came from immunoSEQ multiplex PCR; TCRdb's copy has only in-frame clones and leaves some out. The sample carries more than 75,000 clones, 65% to 75% recorded once. The sequencing input was PBMCs. This TCR was sampled from a man aged 40-50 years in good health and CMV-seropositive. V usage is TRBV7-7 and J usage is TRBJ2-5, with 7 bases identical to TRBD2. The CDR3 nucleotides read TGTGCCAGCAGCTTGGTCGGGGAGGGAGAGACCCAGTACTTC. Translated, it gives CASSLVGEGETQYF.